This T cell receptor (beta chain) was retrieved from a study of patients and donors after allogeneic stem cell transplantation. The CDR3 covers 12 residues. V was shortened by 8 bases and J by 4 bases, with 9 bases between the two germline ends. The germline V gene encodes CDR1 LNHDA and CDR2 SQIVND (reference sequence). TCRdb itself ran the RT-PCR reads through MiXCR, one entry per CDR3 protein. The data hold 920,000 or so distinct CDR3 sequences, with under 20% observed a single time. What was sequenced was blood, either unsorted or a sorted T cell fraction (not recorded which). The rearrangement links TRBV19 to TRBJ1-5; D not resolved. The receptor was derived from a human donor who was either an allogeneic HSCT recipient or a stem cell or donor lymphocyte infusion donor (not recorded which). It is not recorded whose cells these are; they may come from a transplant donor. The CDR3 protein is CASSGNNQPQHF. DNA for the CDR3: TGTGCCAGTTCGGGAAATAATCAGCCCCAGCATTTT.